The present T cell receptor (beta chain) was sequenced within a study of post-analysis software for immune sequencing data. Study summary: Included courses were relapsing-remitting and secondary progressive multiple sclerosis; progressive-relapsing multiple sclerosis was also included. Study conclusions and caveats: Those samples that were prepared in the same batch co-clustered strongly by F measure. The study found significantly lower normalized Chao1 diversity in multiple sclerosis patients than in controls.

TCR beta cDNA libraries had unique molecular identifiers. TCRdb called the PCR reads again in MiXCR, with one record for every CDR3 protein. The sample contains roughly 730,000 distinct CDR3 sequences, around 27% of which appear only once. This clonotype was detected only a few times. Its antigen is undetermined. The clonotype was recovered from a girl between 5 and 17 years old with multiple sclerosis. Sequenced: blood.

CDR3 sequence reads: CASSDGDSGANVLTF. CDR3 nucleotide sequence: TGTGCCAGCAGTGATGGGGATTCTGGGGCCAACGTCCTGACTTTC. The chain employs TRBV6-1 and TRBJ2-6; D not certain. V lost 3 bases to trimming and J lost 1 base, with 7 bases between them. This CDR3 comprises 15 residues. Germline V gives CDR1 MNHNS, CDR2 SASEGT.